These T cell receptor beta chains were read from a single sample in a study of blood T cell repertoires in COVID-19. Some clones are missing from TCRdb's copy, which holds only in-frame ones; the method was immunoSEQ multiplex PCR. The table records about 41,000 clones, around 81% of them present only once. Source material: peripheral blood. All receptors come from a middle-aged man with active or convalescent COVID-19. Each CDR3 is given with its conserved first and last residue. A D gene is named only where the DNA matches it firmly. Clone size is stated in some rows and not others, as once, few, many or a class when expanded.

V	size	J	D	CDR3	DNA
TRBV6-5	few	TRBJ1-2	-	CASSYGSGRYGYTF	TGTGCCAGCAGTTACGGATCAGGGCGGTATGGCTACACCTTC
TRBV7-3	-	TRBJ1-6	-	CASSLESGAGSPLHF	TGTGCCAGCAGCTTAGAATCAGGGGCCGGCTCACCCCTCCACTTT
TRBV29-1	few	TRBJ1-1	-	CSVRDMNTEAFF	TGCAGCGTCAGGGACATGAACACTGAAGCTTTCTTT
TRBV7-9	-	TRBJ2-1	-	CASSVSDEQFF	TGTGCCAGCAGCGTCAGTGATGAGCAGTTCTTC
TRBV19	-	TRBJ1-5	-	CASVQGHQPQHF	TGTGCCAGTGTACAGGGCCATCAGCCCCAGCATTTT
TRBV5-1	-	TRBJ1-6	TRBD1	CASSSNPTGIVDSPLHF	TGCGCCAGCAGCTCCAACCCGACAGGGATAGTCGATTCACCCCTCCACTTT
TRBV28	-	TRBJ2-3	-	CASSSQATDTQYF	TGTGCCAGCAGTTCACAGGCCACAGATACGCAGTATTTT
TRBV9	-	TRBJ2-1	TRBD2	CASSVLTGGSNEQFF	TGTGCCAGCAGCGTCCTTACGGGGGGAAGCAATGAGCAGTTCTTC
TRBV3-1/TRBV3-2	-	TRBJ2-1	-	CASSPARGSDEQFF	TGTGCCAGCAGCCCCGCTCGAGGGAGTGATGAGCAGTTCTTC
TRBV6-4	few	TRBJ2-2	TRBD2	CASSPLGGTGELFF	TGTGCCAGCAGCCCCTTGGGGGGGACCGGGGAGCTGTTTTTT
TRBV7-8	-	TRBJ1-3	-	CASSETHSSGNTIYF	TGTGCCAGCAGCGAGACTCATAGCTCTGGAAACACCATATATTTT
TRBV30	once	TRBJ2-7	TRBD1	CAWSVGQAYEQYF	TGTGCCTGGAGTGTCGGACAGGCCTACGAGCAGTACTTC
TRBV6-4	-	TRBJ2-2	-	CASRGDSLPAGELFF	TGTGCCAGCAGGGGGGACTCCCTACCTGCCGGGGAGCTGTTTTTT
TRBV6-6	few	TRBJ1-1	-	CASSYPLNTEAFF	TGTGCCAGCAGTTACCCCTTGAACACTGAAGCTTTCTTT
TRBV5-4	-	TRBJ2-7	TRBD1	CASSKELGQPYEQYF	TGTGCCAGCAGTAAGGAGCTGGGACAGCCCTACGAGCAGTACTTC
TRBV2	-	TRBJ1-2	-	CASSEKSDSLRAGYTF	TGTGCCAGCAGTGAGAAGTCTGACAGCCTAAGGGCTGGCTACACCTTC
TRBV3-1/TRBV3-2	-	TRBJ2-7	-	CASSRWAGDEQYF	TGTGCCAGCAGCCGCTGGGCAGGGGACGAGCAGTACTTC
TRBV4-1	-	TRBJ1-3	-	CASSQLSSGNTIYF	TGCGCCAGCAGCCAGCTATCCTCTGGAAACACCATATATTTT
TRBV2	-	TRBJ1-2	-	CASSDRSPYGYTF	TGTGCCAGCAGTGACAGGTCCCCCTATGGCTACACCTTC
TRBV10-3	-	TRBJ2-1	-	CAINAGSIDEQFF	TGTGCCATCAATGCAGGGTCAATCGATGAGCAGTTCTTC
TRBV28	-	TRBJ2-7	-	CASSPTGIGLGEQYF	TGTGCCAGCAGTCCTACAGGGATAGGATTGGGCGAGCAGTACTTC
TRBV5-1	-	TRBJ2-5	-	CASSQARVAQETQYF	TGCGCCAGCAGCCAGGCGAGGGTAGCTCAAGAGACCCAGTACTTC
TRBV7-3	few	TRBJ1-1	-	CASSLGQMETEAFF	TGTGCCAGCAGCTTAGGACAGATGGAGACTGAAGCTTTCTTT
TRBV7-2	once	TRBJ1-1	TRBD1	CASSLRGQVNTEAFF	TGTGCCAGCAGCTTAAGGGGACAGGTGAACACTGAAGCTTTCTTT
TRBV5-4	-	TRBJ2-5	TRBD2	CASSLGLAGAMQTQYF	TGTGCCAGCAGCTTGGGACTAGCGGGGGCCATGCAGACCCAGTACTTC
TRBV7-8	-	TRBJ1-2	TRBD1	CASSFTGGYGYTF	TGTGCCAGCAGCTTCACAGGGGGCTATGGCTACACCTTC
TRBV28	-	TRBJ2-1	-	CATFGDGGPFF	TGTGCCACGTTCGGGGACGGGGGTCCGTTCTTC
TRBV28	-	TRBJ2-5	-	CASTPLGPGETQYF	TGTGCCAGCACCCCGCTGGGGCCTGGAGAGACCCAGTACTTC